This TCR beta chain is from a study of cytomegalovirus exposure and HLA in healthy donors. The study's findings and limits: Analysis was carried out at a later point, and it linked a missense DCLRE1C variant to TCR beta V- and J-gene trimming. Accurate prediction of most subjects' HLA-A and HLA-B alleles from TCR beta sequences was reported. Most TCR sequences showed up rarely, but some public TCRs showed up in many donors.

Turning to this clone: Its antigen is undetermined.

PCR was performed using 60 Vbeta and 13 Jbeta primers. Some clones are missing from TCRdb's copy, which holds only in-frame ones; the method was immunoSEQ multiplex PCR. The data contain 120,000 to 150,000 clones, approximately 81% of them singletons. This receptor was taken from a woman between 40 and 55 years old in good health and CMV-seropositive. The sequenced material came from PBMCs.

The chain's CDR3 is CASSVAGTNYEQYF. CDR3 nucleotides: TGTGCCAGCAGCGTAGCTGGGACTAATTACGAGCAGTACTTC. The gene calls are TRBV9 and TRBJ2-7; TRBD2 matches 7 bases. This CDR3 has 14 residues. Germline lookup yields CDR1 SGDLS and CDR2 YYNGEE. J gave up 4 bases and V 0 bases, and 4 bases lay outside the gene matches.